Each of the 19 T cell receptor beta chains below was sequenced from the same sample in a study of OX40 agonist ivuxolimab in advanced cancers. TCRdb's table, derived via immunoSEQ multiplex PCR, lists solely in-frame clones and lacks some. The sample lists 25,000 to 30,000 clones, 90% occurring once. The specimen was CD4+ or CD8+ T cells sorted from blood, collected in a trial of the OX40 agonist ivuxolimab. These receptors were collected from an adult with an advanced solid tumor such as melanoma, head and neck, liver or kidney cancer.

The gene calls are TRBV11-2 and TRBJ2-5; 10 nucleotides match TRBD2. This CDR3 has 17 amino acids. The V and J ends lost 4 bases and 3 bases, in that order; junction bases with no gene match: 11. Germline values: CDR1 SGHAT, CDR2 FQNNGV. CDR3 loop: CASSSIWVAGGKETQYF. CDR3 in DNA: TGTGCCAGCAGCTCCATTTGGGTAGCGGGGGGCAAAGAGACCCAGTACTTC.

The chain employs TRBV19 and TRBJ2-1; D unclear. The V gene's germline CDR1 is LNHDA and CDR2 SQIVND (reference sequence). Trimming left V 1 base short and J 0 bases short, with 7 bases between. This CDR3 is 15 amino acids long. The CDR3 DNA reads as TGTGCCAGTAGTATAGCGGGCCTCTCCTACAATGAGCAGTTCTTC. Amino acid sequence: CASSIAGLSYNEQFF. Full variable domain (remainder filled in from reference TRBV19 and TRBJ2-1): DGGITQSPKYLFRKEGQNVTLSCEQNLNHDAMYWYRQDPGQGLRLIYYSQIVNDFQKGDIAEGYSVSREKKESFPLTVTSAQKNPTAFYLCASSIAGLSYNEQFFGPGTRLTVL.

V and J are TRBV19 and TRBJ2-1, with 9 bases that match TRBD2. CDR1 is LNHDA and CDR2 is SQIVND in the germline V gene (reference sequence). V was clipped by 6 bases and J by 3 bases; unmatched bases: 6. This CDR3 spans 15 amino acids. CDR3 in amino acids: CASSRSSGNYNEQFF. The CDR3 DNA reads as TGTGCCAGTAGCCGATCTAGCGGGAACTACAATGAGCAGTTCTTC.

The V gene is TRBV27, the J gene TRBJ2-7, with 11 bases that match TRBD2. Germline V gene lookup returns CDR1 MNHEY and CDR2 SMNVEV (reference sequence). The length of the CDR3 is 16 residues. With 1 base clipped from V and 0 bases from J, the junction kept 2 bases outside the gene matches. The CDR3 loop reads CASSLLLAGGSYEQYF. CDR3 DNA: TGTGCCAGCAGTTTATTGCTAGCGGGAGGCTCCTACGAGCAGTACTTC.

The rearrangement joins TRBV2 to TRBJ1-2; D is possibly TRBD1 (6 bases). Germline V gives CDR1 SNHLY, CDR2 FYNNEI. This CDR3 is built from 12 residues. The V and J ends lost 8 bases and 7 bases respectively, with 14 bases between them. CDR3 DNA: TGTGCCAGCTGGTGGGCAGGGGTTGGCTACACCTTC. Translated: CASWWAGVGYTF.

The chain recombines TRBV27 with TRBJ1-4; no firm D call. Germline V gene lookup returns CDR1 MNHEY and CDR2 SMNVEV (reference sequence). CDR3 size: 14 residues. The germline V and J ends were trimmed by 5 bases and 8 bases, with 15 bases remaining between them. CDR3 protein: CASSPHPAYEKLFF. The CDR3 DNA reads TGTGCCAGCAGTCCCCACCCGGCCTACGAAAAACTGTTTTTT.

The chain carries TRBV9 and TRBJ2-2; weak D call: TRBD1 (7 bases). Between the trimmed V and J ends, which lost 5 bases and 9 bases, there was a span of 14 bases. The CDR3 sequence is 13 residues long. Germline CDR1 reads SGDLS; CDR2 reads YYNGEE. CDR3 DNA sequence: TGTGCCAGCAGGCCTACAGGGGACTGGGAGCTGTTTTTT. Protein sequence: CASRPTGDWELFF.

V and J are TRBV13 and TRBJ2-2; D unresolved. The germline V gene has CDR1 PRHDT and CDR2 FYEKMQ (reference sequence). The CDR3 loop spans 13 amino acids. V lost 5 bases and J 7 bases, leaving 11 bases between the germline ends. CDR3 coding DNA: TGTGCCAGCAGCCCTGACGGCGGCGGGGAGCTGTTTTTT. Amino acids: CASSPDGGGELFF.

This chain uses TRBV7-9 with TRBJ1-2; D may be TRBD1 (5 bases). The CDR3 covers 13 residues. V lost 5 bases and J lost 4, with 11 bases in between. Germline assignment: CDR1 SEHNR and CDR2 FQNEAQ (reference sequence). For the CDR3, the DNA is TGTGCCAGCAGCCCGGTGGGACTCTATGGCTACACCTTC. This sequence encodes CASSPVGLYGYTF.

In its sample, this clone ranks as medium-sized (0.01 to 0.1%). The chain couples TRBV5-1 to TRBJ2-1, with TRBD2 as a possible D gene (6 bases). Germline loops: CDR1 SGHRS, CDR2 YFSETQ. This CDR3 has 13 amino acids. V lost 4 bases, J lost 3 bases, and 8 bases lay in between. The CDR3 is CASSRDFYNEQFF. The CDR3 DNA sequence: TGCGCCAGCAGCCGGGACTTCTACAATGAGCAGTTCTTC.

V gene TRBV14 combines with J gene TRBJ1-1; D uncertain. Trimming removed 0 bases at V and 0 bases at J, with 5 bases between. The CDR3 is 14 residues long. The germline V gene has CDR1 SGHDN and CDR2 FVKESK. CDR3 amino acids: CASSQEAMNTEAFF. Written as DNA, the CDR3 is TGTGCCAGCAGCCAAGAGGCGATGAACACTGAAGCTTTCTTT.

CDR3 nucleotide sequence: TGTGCCAGTAGTCCCGGGACTAGCGGCTACAATGAGCAGTTCTTC. It specifies CASSPGTSGYNEQFF. The chain employs TRBV19 and TRBJ2-1, with TRBD2 matching over 11 bases. J lost 3 bases, V lost 5 bases, and 3 bases had no gene match. The CDR3 contains 15 residues. Germline V CDR1 and CDR2: LNHDA, SQIVND (reference sequence).

The CDR3: CASNEIGARRIYEQYF. In DNA, the CDR3 is TGTGCCAGCAACGAAATAGGGGCCCGGAGGATCTACGAGCAGTACTTC. The chain recombines TRBV21-1 with TRBJ2-7. TRBV21-1 is described as a pseudogene. The CDR3 sequence is 16 residues long.

V usage is TRBV4-2 and J usage is TRBJ2-7; D may be TRBD1 or TRBD2 (5 bases each). The germline V and J ends were trimmed by 4 bases and 5 bases, with 15 bases remaining between them. Germline CDR1 and CDR2: LGHNA and YNFKEQ. This CDR3 has 14 residues. The CDR3 DNA reads TGTGCCAGCAGCCCGCGAGAGGGGACCAACGAGCAGTACTTC. It specifies CASSPREGTNEQYF.

V is TRBV15 and J is TRBJ1-5; possibly TRBD1 for D (5 bases). The CDR3 length is 15 residues. The V gene's germline CDR1 is LNHNV and CDR2 YYDKDF (reference sequence). Trimming took off 1 base at V and 5 bases at J, with 12 bases between the two ends. The CDR3 nucleotides are TGTGCCACCAGCAGAGTGCGGAGGGACGATCAGCCCCAGCATTTT. Translating gives CATSRVRRDDQPQHF.

V is TRBV11-3 and J is TRBJ2-3, with 9 bases lining up with TRBD1. This CDR3 has 15 residues. J gave up 2 bases and V 6 bases, and 6 bases lay outside the gene matches. CDR1 SGHNT and CDR2 YENEEA come from the germline V gene. Here the CDR3 DNA reads TGTGCCAGCAGACAACAGGGGGCCCCCACAGATACGCAGTATTTT. The encoded protein is CASRQQGAPTDTQYF.

The J gene is TRBJ1-2, the V gene TRBV10-3, with no clear D. Trimming cost V 0 bases and J 0 bases, with 11 bases left between them. Per the germline V gene, CDR1 is ENHRY and CDR2 is SYGVKD. This CDR3 spans 16 amino acids. In DNA form, the CDR3 reads TGTGCCATCAGTGAGTCATTGGCAGTCTCTAACTATGGCTACACCTTC. Translated: CAISESLAVSNYGYTF.

The chain uses TRBV30 and TRBJ2-7, with 12 bases lining up with TRBD2. The V and J ends lost 3 bases and 0 bases, in that order; junction bases with no gene match: 12. Germline V gives CDR1 GTSNPN, CDR2 SVGIG (reference sequence). The CDR3 length is 18 residues. The CDR3 protein is CAWSQSGLAGDSSYEQYF. The CDR3 DNA is TGTGCCTGGAGCCAATCGGGACTAGCGGGCGATAGCTCCTACGAGCAGTACTTC.

For this clone: Other DNA sequences in the sample encode the same CDR3. The V gene is TRBV19, the J gene TRBJ2-7; D perhaps matches TRBD1 (5 bases). The CDR3 length is 13 residues. Germline-derived CDR1 and CDR2 are LNHDA and SQIVND (reference sequence). V lost 3 bases and J lost 1, with 7 bases in between. In DNA form, the CDR3 reads TGTGCCAGTAGTATCGACAGATCCTACGAGCAGTACTTC. It encodes CASSIDRSYEQYF.